The entry below describes one TCR beta chain. As yet, its antigen is unknown. The germline V gene has CDR1 SEHNR and CDR2 FQNEAQ (reference sequence). This CDR3 has 14 residues. The V gene end was trimmed by 6 bases and the J gene end by 4 bases; junction bases not matched to a gene: 5. This entry comes from a study of blood T cells in healthy people across ages. Study details: In model experiments, template switching was able to capture about one barcoded beta molecule for every two T cells that were present. Study-level results: Long-lived donors carried more naive CD4+ cells and greater diversity than aged donors. A conclusive naive versus antigen-experienced comparison was prevented by the unsorted PBMCs.

Next came a second PCR, run for about 6 to 11 cycles, which used a sample-barcoded 5' primer along with a J-beta primer mix. TCRdb re-called the 5' RACE reads through MiXCR, storing one row per CDR3 protein. In the table there are 650,000 to 950,000 distinct CDR3 sequences, approximately 48% of which are singletons. Roughly 9.2 milliliters was the volume of peripheral blood drawn from each donor. The receptor was isolated from a man in his 60s in good health. The chain couples TRBV7-9 to TRBJ1-3; 8 bases line up with TRBD1. The specimen was blood. The CDR3 reads CASRTGGPGNTIYF. CDR3 bases: TGTGCCAGCAGAACAGGGGGACCCGGAAACACCATATATTTT. Combining the CDR3 with reference TRBV7-9 and TRBJ1-3 gives the whole variable domain DTGVSQNPRHKITKRGQNVTFRCDPISEHNRLYWYRQTLGQGPEFLTYFQNEAQLEKSRLLSDRFSAERPKGSFSTLEIQRTEQGDSAMYLCASRTGGPGNTIYFGEGSWLTVV.